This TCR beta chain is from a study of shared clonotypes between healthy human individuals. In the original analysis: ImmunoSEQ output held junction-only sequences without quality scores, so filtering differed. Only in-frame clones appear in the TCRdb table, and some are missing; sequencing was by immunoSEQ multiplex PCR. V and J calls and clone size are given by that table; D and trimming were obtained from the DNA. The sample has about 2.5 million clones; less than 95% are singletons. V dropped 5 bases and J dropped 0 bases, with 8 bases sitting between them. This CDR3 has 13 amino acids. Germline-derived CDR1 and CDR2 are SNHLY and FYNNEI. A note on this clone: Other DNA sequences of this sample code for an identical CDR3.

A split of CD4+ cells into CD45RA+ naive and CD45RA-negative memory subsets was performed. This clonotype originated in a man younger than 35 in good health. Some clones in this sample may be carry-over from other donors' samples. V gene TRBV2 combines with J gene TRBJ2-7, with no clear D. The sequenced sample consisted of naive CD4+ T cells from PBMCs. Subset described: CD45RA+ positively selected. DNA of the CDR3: TGTGCCAGCAGTTCAGGACCCTCCTACGAGCAGTACTTC. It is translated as CASSSGPSYEQYF.